The 17 T cell receptor beta chains below were found in one sample sequenced in a study of metastatic and nonmetastatic thyroid tumors. TCRdb re-called clones via MiXCR from the PCR reads. The sample includes approximately 25,000 clones, 20% to 25% of them seen just once. Every patient underwent thyroid surgery untreated. Source material: blood. Receptor source: a male donor with papillary thyroid cancer or a benign thyroid nodule (not recorded which). Some clones in this sample may be carry-over from other donors' samples.

By sample share, this clone is medium-sized. The rearrangement uses TRBV6-1 and TRBJ1-1, with a weak D call TRBD1 (6 bases). V was cut by 5 bases and J by 1 base, with 20 bases left in between. Germline values: CDR1 MNHNS, CDR2 SASEGT. This CDR3 has 17 amino acids. The CDR3 loop reads CASSQKNRGLSNTEAFF. The CDR3 DNA is TGTGCCAGCAGTCAGAAAAACCGGGGGCTATCGAACACTGAAGCTTTCTTT.

This clone came up many times. The genes are TRBV19 and TRBJ2-7; 9 nucleotides align to TRBD1. Germline-derived CDR1 and CDR2 are LNHDA and SQIVND (reference sequence). V was clipped by 5 bases and J by 3 bases; unmatched bases: 8. This CDR3 spans 15 amino acids. This CDR3 reads CASSPRGQGDYEQYF. CDR3 in DNA: TGTGCCAGTAGTCCTCGGGGACAGGGAGACTACGAGCAGTACTTC.

In its sample, this clone was seen many times. The chain carries TRBV18 and TRBJ1-1; no clear D gene. Trimming removed 2 bases at V and 1 base at J, with 5 bases between. Germline V CDR1 and CDR2: KGHSH, LQKENI. The CDR3 has 13 amino acids. The CDR3 protein is CASSPGRNTEAFF. CDR3 bases: TGTGCCAGCTCACCAGGGAGGAACACTGAAGCTTTCTTT.

This clone has ten or more counts. The chain has TRBV20-1 and TRBJ2-5, with D unclear. V dropped 4 bases and J dropped 2 bases, with 5 bases sitting between them. Germline assignment: CDR1 DFQATT and CDR2 SNEGSKA (reference sequence). The CDR3 runs 11 residues. CDR3 sequence reads: CSATRQETQYF. The CDR3 coding sequence is TGCAGTGCTACGCGGCAAGAGACCCAGTACTTC.

This clone was seen at least ten times. The germline gene is not matched at one end of the junction; a read error may be the cause. The J gene is TRBJ2-7, the V gene TRBV27; D is undetermined. Germline V gene data show CDR1 as MNHEY and CDR2 as SMNVEV (reference sequence). This CDR3 has 13 amino acids. As DNA, the CDR3 is TGTGCCAGCAGTTTTGTAGGCTCCCACGAGCAGTACTTC. It specifies CASSFVGSHEQYF.

In its sample, this clone was seen many times. The chain joins TRBV24-1 to TRBJ2-7, with TRBD1 matching over 9 bases. V gave up 6 bases and J gave up 5 bases; unmatched junction bases: 10. CDR1 KGHDR and CDR2 SFDVKD come from the germline V gene. The CDR3 extends over 15 amino acids. CDR3 DNA sequence: TGTGCCACCAGTCAAACGGGACAGGGCCCCCACGAGCAGTACTTC. Translated, it gives CATSQTGQGPHEQYF.

The chain has TRBV15 and TRBJ2-1; D gene uncertain. V was shortened by 0 bases and J by 10 bases, with 10 bases between the two germline ends. Germline lookup yields CDR1 LNHNV and CDR2 YYDKDF (reference sequence). The CDR3 contains 13 residues. The CDR3 DNA follows: TGTGCCACCAGCAGAGATCGAGGTCTGGAGCAGTTCTTC. It specifies CATSRDRGLEQFF.

This clone occurred many times. This chain connects TRBV12-5 to TRBJ1-3; D gene ambiguous. This CDR3 has 17 residues. With 0 bases removed from V and 0 bases from J, the gap between germline ends came to 12 bases. Germline CDR1 reads LGHNT; CDR2 reads FRNRAP. For the CDR3, the DNA is TGTGCTAGTGGTTTGGTACTGGGTGTTAGCTCTGGAAACACCATATATTTT. Translation gives CASGLVLGVSSGNTIYF.

This clone is judged medium-sized. V and J are TRBV5-1 and TRBJ2-7, with 9 nucleotides matching TRBD1. Germline lookup yields CDR1 SGHRS and CDR2 YFSETQ. CDR3 length equals 14 residues. V gave up 4 bases and J gave up 5 bases; unmatched junction bases: 7. CDR3 sequence reads: CASSPGQGENEQYF. The DNA for the CDR3 is TGCGCCAGCAGCCCGGGACAGGGTGAAAACGAGCAGTACTTC.

A note on this clone: One end of the junction fails to match germline, which may point to a read error. V is TRBV15 and J is TRBJ2-3; 10 positions agree with TRBD2. The V gene's germline CDR1 is LNHNV and CDR2 YYDKDF (reference sequence). CDR3 length: 19 residues. The CDR3 coding sequence is TGTGCCTCCAGCAGAGATAGGCTAGCGGGGGTATCAGCGACAGATACGCAGTATTTT. Amino acids: CASSRDRLAGVSATDTQYF. Drawing the rest from reference TRBV15 and TRBJ2-3, the complete variable domain is DAMVIQNPRYQVTQFGKPVTLSCSQTLNHNVMYWYQQKSSQAPKLLFHYYDKDFNNEADTPDNFQSRRPNTSFCFLDIRSPGLGDTAMYLCASSRDRLAGVSATDTQYFGPGTRLTVL.

Note on this clone: One end of the junction varies from germline; a read error may be responsible. The chain combines TRBV11-1 with TRBJ1-1; D not certain. Germline V gene sequence: CDR1 SGHAT, CDR2 FQDESV (reference sequence). The CDR3 extends over 13 amino acids. This CDR3 is CSSSLGANTEAFF. Written as DNA, the CDR3 is TGTTCCAGCAGCTTAGGTGCGAACACTGAGGCTTTCTTT.

The chain joins TRBV5-4 to TRBJ2-3; 7 bases map to TRBD2. J gave up 4 bases and V 2 bases, and 7 bases lay outside the gene matches. Germline-derived CDR1 and CDR2 are SGHNT and YYREEE (reference sequence). The CDR3 runs to 15 residues. The CDR3 loop is CASSFGAGVSDTQYF. In DNA, the CDR3 is TGTGCCAGCAGCTTTGGCGCGGGGGTTTCAGATACGCAGTATTTT.

The sample holds a few counts of this clone. This may stem from a read error, because a much larger clone lies one nucleotide away. The rearrangement links TRBV20-1 to TRBJ2-5; D unresolved. Trimming pared 4 bases from V and 5 bases from J, leaving 11 bases between. The CDR3 has 12 amino acids. Germline-derived CDR1 and CDR2 are DFQATT and SNEGSKA (reference sequence). The CDR3: CSAIDEPETQYF. Here the CDR3 DNA reads TGCAGTGCTATAGATGAGCCTGAGACCCAGTACTTC.

This clone was recorded at least ten times. V and J are TRBV3-1 and TRBJ1-4, with D hard to call. CDR1 is LGHDT, CDR2 YNNKEL, per germline (reference sequence). The CDR3 length is 12 residues. Trimming stripped 5 bases from V and 8 bases from J, with 9 bases between. CDR3 coding DNA: TGTGCCAGCAGCGTTAGCAGAGAAAAACTGTTTTTT. Amino acids: CASSVSREKLFF.

Many counts were recorded for this clone. The rearrangement joins TRBV7-6 to TRBJ2-2; 11 positions agree with TRBD2. The CDR3 spans 17 residues. Germline V gives CDR1 SGHVS, CDR2 FNYEAQ. The junction had 2 bases not matched to a gene; V was cut back by 0 bases and J by 2 bases. This CDR3 reads CASSLAGLAGNTGELFF. In nucleotides, the CDR3 is TGTGCCAGCAGCTTAGCCGGACTAGCGGGTAACACCGGGGAGCTGTTTTTT.

This clone was counted ten times or more. V is TRBV25-1 and J is TRBJ1-3, with TRBD1 as a possible D gene (5 bases). The CDR3 consists of 15 residues. Per germline, CDR1 MGHDK and CDR2 SYGVNS. V lost 7 bases, J lost 4 bases, and 17 bases lay in between. The CDR3 nucleotides read TGTGCCAGCACTAGGAGTGGAGGGGTCGGAAACACCATATATTTT. It yields the protein CASTRSGGVGNTIYF.

As concerns this clone: The germline gene is not matched at one end of the junction; a read error may be the cause. The gene calls are TRBV18 and TRBJ2-7; D unclear. The V gene's germline CDR1 is KGHSH and CDR2 LQKENI. CDR3 length: 14 residues. CDR3 in amino acids: CASSPPGMSYDQYF. Written as DNA, the CDR3 is TGTGCCAGCTCACCACCAGGGATGTCCTACGATCAGTACTTC.